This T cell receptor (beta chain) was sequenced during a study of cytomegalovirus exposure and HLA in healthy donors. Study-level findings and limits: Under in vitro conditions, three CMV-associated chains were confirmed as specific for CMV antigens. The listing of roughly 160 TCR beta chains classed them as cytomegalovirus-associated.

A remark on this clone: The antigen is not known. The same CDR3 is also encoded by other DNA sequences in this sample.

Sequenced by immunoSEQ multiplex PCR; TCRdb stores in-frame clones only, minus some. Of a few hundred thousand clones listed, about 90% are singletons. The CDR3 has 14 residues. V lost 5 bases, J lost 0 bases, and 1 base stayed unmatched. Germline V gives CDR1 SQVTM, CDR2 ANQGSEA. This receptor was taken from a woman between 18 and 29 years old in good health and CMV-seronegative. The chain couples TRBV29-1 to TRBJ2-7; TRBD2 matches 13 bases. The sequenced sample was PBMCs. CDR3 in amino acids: CSVRTSGSSYEQYF. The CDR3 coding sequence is TGCAGCGTTCGGACTAGCGGGAGCTCCTACGAGCAGTACTTC.